Listed below are T cell receptor beta chains from one sample, sequenced in a study of cytomegalovirus exposure and HLA in healthy donors. Method: immunoSEQ multiplex PCR; TCRdb's copy keeps in-frame clones and lacks some. The sample lists about 150,000 clones, approximately 84% seen once, with approximately 1.2% in the top ten. Sequencing was done on a sample of PBMCs. These receptors were collected from a man over 45 in good health and CMV-seropositive. The CDR3 runs from the conserved cysteine through the conserved F or W. The order of the fields is V gene, CDR3 protein.

>TRBV10-3
CAISEQASGNTIYF
>TRBV7-8
CASSLSVLGLAGGANPNEQFF
>TRBV27
CASSPTGAYGYTF
>TRBV5-1
CASSLAGGGTDTQYF
>TRBV27
CASSLSSGPARGNEQFF
>TRBV27
CASRSLNFNQPQHF
>TRBV2
CASSEIPGGLKLFF
>TRBV6-5
CASSYSPLAGGYEQYF
>TRBV27
CASSLSDRKTDTQYF
>TRBV2
CASNPGTSAYEQYF